These T cell receptor beta chains were read from a single sample in a study of blood T cell repertoires in COVID-19. Profiled with immunoSEQ multiplex PCR; TCRdb holds only in-frame clones, not every one. The sample consists of 390,000 or so clones, almost 90% of them appearing once. Sequencing input: peripheral blood. The receptors originated from a man in his late teens or twenties with active or convalescent COVID-19. CDR3s include the opening cysteine and the closing phenylalanine or tryptophan. A D gene is named only where the DNA matches it firmly. The size entry is marked missing in some rows and otherwise reads once, few, many or a size class.

v_call: TRBV5-4; clone_size: NA; d_call: TRBD1; j_call: TRBJ1-4; cdr3_length: 14; cdr3_aa: CASSPGQNNEKLFF; cdr3_nt: TGTGCCAGCAGCCCGGGACAGAATAATGAAAAACTGTTTTTT
v_call: TRBV2; clone_size: NA; d_call: NA; j_call: TRBJ1-4; cdr3_length: 12; cdr3_aa: CASTLQGGKLFF; cdr3_nt: TGTGCCAGCACCCTTCAGGGAGGAAAACTGTTTTTT
v_call: TRBV9; clone_size: NA; d_call: TRBD1; j_call: TRBJ1-4; cdr3_length: 15; cdr3_aa: CASSASGTGNEKLFF; cdr3_nt: TGTGCCAGCAGCGCCTCCGGGACAGGGAATGAAAAACTGTTTTTT
v_call: TRBV24-1; clone_size: few; d_call: NA; j_call: TRBJ1-2; cdr3_length: 14; cdr3_aa: CATSESRRNYGYTF; cdr3_nt: TGTGCCACCAGTGAAAGTCGTCGGAACTATGGCTACACCTTC
v_call: TRBV5-6; clone_size: NA; d_call: NA; j_call: TRBJ2-5; cdr3_length: 13; cdr3_aa: CASSSGRGGTQYF; cdr3_nt: TGTGCCAGCAGCTCGGGACGGGGAGGGACCCAGTACTTC
v_call: TRBV14; clone_size: NA; d_call: TRBD1; j_call: TRBJ2-7; cdr3_length: 13; cdr3_aa: CASSQDRSYEQYF; cdr3_nt: TGTGCCAGCAGCCAGGACAGGTCCTACGAGCAGTACTTC
v_call: TRBV5-4; clone_size: NA; d_call: TRBD1; j_call: TRBJ2-2; cdr3_length: 15; cdr3_aa: CASSLAQGDTGELFF; cdr3_nt: TGTGCCAGCAGCTTGGCTCAGGGGGACACCGGGGAGCTGTTTTTT
v_call: TRBV28; clone_size: NA; d_call: TRBD1; j_call: TRBJ2-6; cdr3_length: 17; cdr3_aa: CASSPGQGFSGANVLTF; cdr3_nt: TGTGCCAGCAGTCCAGGACAGGGGTTTTCTGGGGCCAACGTGCTGACTTTC
v_call: TRBV5-8; clone_size: NA; d_call: TRBD1; j_call: TRBJ1-6; cdr3_length: 16; cdr3_aa: CASSTQGLTYNSPLHF; cdr3_nt: TGTGCCAGCAGCACACAGGGGCTAACCTATAATTCACCCCTCCACTTT
v_call: TRBV7-6; clone_size: NA; d_call: NA; j_call: TRBJ2-1; cdr3_length: 19; cdr3_aa: CASSLRMAEAGERYNEQFF; cdr3_nt: TGTGCCAGCAGCTTACGCATGGCCGAAGCAGGGGAACGATACAATGAGCAGTTCTTC
v_call: TRBV7-9; clone_size: NA; d_call: NA; j_call: TRBJ2-3; cdr3_length: 13; cdr3_aa: CASRRTYTDTQYF; cdr3_nt: TGTGCCAGCAGAAGGACTTACACAGATACGCAGTATTTT
v_call: TRBV6-4; clone_size: NA; d_call: TRBD2; j_call: TRBJ2-6; cdr3_length: 19; cdr3_aa: CASSDSWGGDGSGANVLTF; cdr3_nt: TGTGCCAGCAGTGACTCCTGGGGGGGGGACGGCTCTGGGGCCAACGTGCTGACTTTC
v_call: TRBV6-5; clone_size: NA; d_call: TRBD2; j_call: TRBJ2-1; cdr3_length: 14; cdr3_aa: CASRWASGSNEQFF; cdr3_nt: TGTGCCAGCAGGTGGGCTAGCGGGAGCAATGAGCAGTTCTTC
v_call: TRBV15; clone_size: NA; d_call: TRBD1; j_call: TRBJ2-2; cdr3_length: 15; cdr3_aa: CATSREQGGTGELFF; cdr3_nt: TGTGCCACCAGCAGAGAACAGGGGGGCACCGGGGAGCTGTTTTTT
v_call: TRBV7-8; clone_size: NA; d_call: NA; j_call: TRBJ1-5; cdr3_length: 13; cdr3_aa: CASSDRELQPQHF; cdr3_nt: TGTGCCAGCAGCGACCGGGAGTTGCAGCCCCAGCATTTT
v_call: TRBV5-1; clone_size: NA; d_call: TRBD2; j_call: TRBJ2-5; cdr3_length: 14; cdr3_aa: CASSLSGGQETQYF; cdr3_nt: TGCGCCAGCAGCTTAAGCGGGGGGCAAGAGACCCAGTACTTC
v_call: TRBV3-1/TRBV3-2; clone_size: NA; d_call: TRBD1; j_call: TRBJ1-1; cdr3_length: 14; cdr3_aa: CASSQTTGGTEAFF; cdr3_nt: TGTGCCAGCAGCCAGACAACAGGGGGCACTGAAGCTTTCTTT
v_call: TRBV4-3; clone_size: NA; d_call: TRBD1; j_call: TRBJ2-1; cdr3_length: 17; cdr3_aa: CASSQVPGTGSGNEQFF; cdr3_nt: TGCGCCAGCAGCCAAGTGCCCGGGACAGGGTCGGGCAATGAGCAGTTCTTC
v_call: TRBV6-4; clone_size: NA; d_call: NA; j_call: TRBJ2-7; cdr3_length: 18; cdr3_aa: CASSDSTSTDGKGWEQYF; cdr3_nt: TGTGCCAGCAGTGACTCCACCTCTACAGACGGGAAGGGTTGGGAGCAGTACTTC
v_call: TRBV3-1/TRBV3-2; clone_size: NA; d_call: TRBD1; j_call: TRBJ1-2; cdr3_length: 16; cdr3_aa: CASSPPGQGSNYGYTF; cdr3_nt: TGTGCCAGCAGCCCACCGGGACAGGGCTCTAACTATGGCTACACCTTC
v_call: TRBV28; clone_size: NA; d_call: TRBD1; j_call: TRBJ2-1; cdr3_length: 15; cdr3_aa: CASSPRGQGTVEQFF; cdr3_nt: TGTGCCAGCAGCCCCAGAGGACAGGGGACGGTTGAGCAGTTCTTC
v_call: TRBV4-3; clone_size: once; d_call: NA; j_call: TRBJ1-2; cdr3_length: 15; cdr3_aa: CASSHPGVSTWGYTF; cdr3_nt: TGCGCCAGCAGCCACCCAGGGGTGTCGACGTGGGGCTACACCTTC
v_call: TRBV7-9; clone_size: NA; d_call: NA; j_call: TRBJ2-2; cdr3_length: 19; cdr3_aa: CASSSLALPGPLNTGELFF; cdr3_nt: TGTGCCAGCAGCTCCCTAGCCCTCCCAGGTCCCTTGAACACCGGGGAGCTGTTTTTT
v_call: TRBV7-3; clone_size: NA; d_call: TRBD1; j_call: TRBJ2-5; cdr3_length: 14; cdr3_aa: CASSTGQGQETQYF; cdr3_nt: TGTGCCAGCAGCACGGGACAGGGTCAAGAGACCCAGTACTTC
v_call: TRBV9; clone_size: NA; d_call: TRBD1; j_call: TRBJ2-1; cdr3_length: 16; cdr3_aa: CASSVDVGTGWHEQFF; cdr3_nt: TGTGCCAGCAGCGTAGATGTAGGGACAGGGTGGCATGAGCAGTTCTTC
v_call: TRBV4-3; clone_size: NA; d_call: NA; j_call: TRBJ1-2; cdr3_length: 15; cdr3_aa: CASSQDLGGGGGYTF; cdr3_nt: TGCGCCAGCAGCCAAGATCTTGGGGGAGGAGGTGGCTACACCTTC
v_call: TRBV3-1/TRBV3-2; clone_size: NA; d_call: TRBD2; j_call: TRBJ2-3; cdr3_length: 17; cdr3_aa: CASSRLTSGEPTDTQYF; cdr3_nt: TGTGCCAGCAGCCGCCTGACTAGCGGAGAGCCCACAGATACGCAGTATTTT
v_call: TRBV7-2; clone_size: NA; d_call: TRBD2; j_call: TRBJ2-2; cdr3_length: 15; cdr3_aa: CASSPGLAVTGELFF; cdr3_nt: TGTGCCAGCAGTCCCGGACTAGCAGTCACCGGGGAGCTGTTTTTT
v_call: TRBV29-1; clone_size: NA; d_call: TRBD1; j_call: TRBJ1-1; cdr3_length: 14; cdr3_aa: CSVQSGTANTEAFF; cdr3_nt: TGCAGCGTTCAATCAGGGACAGCGAACACTGAAGCTTTCTTT
v_call: TRBV7-2; clone_size: NA; d_call: NA; j_call: TRBJ2-5; cdr3_length: 13; cdr3_aa: CASSQGAKETQYF; cdr3_nt: TGTGCCAGCAGCCAAGGGGCTAAAGAGACCCAGTACTTC
v_call: TRBV7-9; clone_size: NA; d_call: TRBD1; j_call: TRBJ1-2; cdr3_length: 13; cdr3_aa: CASSGTGDYGYTF; cdr3_nt: TGTGCCAGCAGCGGGACAGGGGATTATGGCTACACCTTC
v_call: TRBV28; clone_size: NA; d_call: TRBD1; j_call: TRBJ2-1; cdr3_length: 14; cdr3_aa: CASSVQGARDEQFF; cdr3_nt: TGTGCCAGCAGTGTACAGGGGGCGAGAGATGAGCAGTTCTTC
v_call: TRBV2; clone_size: once; d_call: NA; j_call: TRBJ2-7; cdr3_length: 14; cdr3_aa: CASSGGRASYEQYF; cdr3_nt: TGTGCCAGCAGTGGGGGCAGGGCGTCCTACGAGCAGTACTTC
v_call: TRBV5-6; clone_size: NA; d_call: TRBD2; j_call: TRBJ2-1; cdr3_length: 15; cdr3_aa: CASSFGLAGDNEQFF; cdr3_nt: TGTGCCAGCAGCTTCGGACTAGCGGGGGACAATGAGCAGTTCTTC
v_call: TRBV28; clone_size: NA; d_call: NA; j_call: TRBJ1-2; cdr3_length: 15; cdr3_aa: CASRNRELLIYGYTF; cdr3_nt: TGTGCCAGCAGAAACAGGGAATTATTGATCTATGGCTACACCTTC
v_call: TRBV4-2; clone_size: NA; d_call: NA; j_call: TRBJ1-6; cdr3_length: 19; cdr3_aa: CASSQDHQDTSSYNSPLHF; cdr3_nt: TGTGCCAGCAGCCAGGACCACCAGGATACTAGCTCCTATAATTCACCCCTCCACTTT
v_call: TRBV24-1; clone_size: NA; d_call: NA; j_call: TRBJ2-1; cdr3_length: 13; cdr3_aa: CATSDLNTGEQFF; cdr3_nt: TGTGCCACCAGTGATTTGAACACGGGTGAGCAGTTCTTC
v_call: TRBV28; clone_size: once; d_call: TRBD1; j_call: TRBJ2-7; cdr3_length: 15; cdr3_aa: CASPAPGQGIHEQYF; cdr3_nt: TGTGCCAGCCCTGCCCCGGGACAGGGTATCCACGAGCAGTACTTC
v_call: TRBV2; clone_size: NA; d_call: TRBD1; j_call: TRBJ1-1; cdr3_length: 15; cdr3_aa: CASRDREGYSSEAFF; cdr3_nt: TGTGCCAGCAGGGACAGGGAGGGCTACTCTAGTGAAGCTTTCTTT
v_call: TRBV4-2; clone_size: NA; d_call: TRBD1; j_call: TRBJ1-2; cdr3_length: 15; cdr3_aa: CASSKAPGTDYGYTF; cdr3_nt: TGTGCCAGCAGCAAAGCCCCCGGGACAGACTATGGCTACACCTTC
v_call: TRBV19; clone_size: NA; d_call: TRBD1; j_call: TRBJ1-1; cdr3_length: 15; cdr3_aa: CASSRTGTGFTEAFF; cdr3_nt: TGTGCCAGTAGTAGGACCGGGACAGGGTTCACTGAAGCTTTCTTT
v_call: TRBV5-4; clone_size: NA; d_call: TRBD1; j_call: TRBJ1-3; cdr3_length: 16; cdr3_aa: CASSFAGGITGNTIYF; cdr3_nt: TGTGCCAGCAGCTTTGCAGGGGGCATAACTGGAAACACCATATATTTT
v_call: TRBV21-1; clone_size: NA; d_call: NA; j_call: TRBJ2-7; cdr3_length: 16; cdr3_aa: CASSKVASGRMYEQYF; cdr3_nt: TGTGCCAGCAGCAAAGTCGCCAGCGGGAGAATGTACGAGCAGTACTTC
v_call: TRBV19; clone_size: NA; d_call: TRBD1; j_call: TRBJ1-3; cdr3_length: 16; cdr3_aa: CASSIIGTVGGNTIYF; cdr3_nt: TGTGCCAGTAGTATTATCGGGACAGTAGGGGGAAACACCATATATTTT
v_call: TRBV27; clone_size: NA; d_call: NA; j_call: TRBJ2-3; cdr3_length: 13; cdr3_aa: CASSLQGGDTQYF; cdr3_nt: TGTGCCAGCAGTTTACAGGGGGGAGATACGCAGTATTTT
v_call: TRBV29-1; clone_size: NA; d_call: TRBD1; j_call: TRBJ2-2; cdr3_length: 12; cdr3_aa: CSGGQGRGELFF; cdr3_nt: TGCAGCGGGGGACAGGGGCGCGGGGAGCTGTTTTTT